The 6 T cell receptor beta chains reported below all come from one sample, sequenced in a study of T-cell reconstitution after alpha-beta-depleted transplantation in children. For TCRbeta, the library was prepared with unique molecular identifiers. Via MiXCR, TCRdb re-called the PCR reads, giving one row per CDR3 protein. The table has about 580,000 distinct CDR3 sequences, 23% seen once. The sample in question was PBMCs, mostly from graft donor cells, obtained 360 days after TCRalphabeta/CD19-depleted stem cell transplant. The receptors originated from a boy younger than two who had a stem cell transplant for acute myeloid leukemia, so the T cells may come from the graft donor.

V usage is TRBV6-5 and J usage is TRBJ1-1; D is ambiguous. The germline V gene encodes CDR1 MNHEY and CDR2 SVGAGI. CDR3 size: 13 residues. The ends were cut back, 4 bases at V and 7 bases at J, with 13 bases in the middle. DNA of the CDR3: TGTGCCAGCAGTTTAAGCGGCGGTCATGAAGCTTTCTTT. Translating it yields CASSLSGGHEAFF.

This clonotype was counted ten times or more. The chain links TRBV7-8 to TRBJ2-1; the D is unclear. Germline V gives CDR1 SGHVS, CDR2 FQNEAQ. The V gene lost 3 bases and the J gene lost 0 bases, with 12 bases spanning the gap. The CDR3 extends over 16 amino acids. For the CDR3, the DNA is TGTGCCAGCAGCTTGAGCGCTACGGTCTCCTACAATGAGCAGTTCTTC. Its translation: CASSLSATVSYNEQFF.

This clonotype was recorded a few times. The V and J genes are TRBV29-1 and TRBJ1-2; no clear D gene. Trimming cost V 8 bases and J 10 bases, with 32 bases left between them. The CDR3 consists of 16 residues. Germline V gene sequence: CDR1 SQVTM, CDR2 ANQGSEA. The CDR3 protein is CSIRPIGAQRYKLYTF. The CDR3 DNA is TGCAGCATTCGCCCGATAGGTGCACAGCGATACAAGCTCTACACCTTC.

This clonotype was picked up one time. Just one base apart from a much larger clone, this may be a read error. The gene calls are TRBV10-3 and TRBJ2-7; no clear D gene. This CDR3 comprises 13 residues. Germline V gene lookup returns CDR1 ENHRY and CDR2 SYGVKD. The CDR3 spells CAISDADRYEHYF. The CDR3 coding sequence is TGTGCCATCAGTGACGCGGACCGCTACGAGCATTACTTC.

The sample holds many counts of this clonotype. The chain has TRBV7-7 and TRBJ2-2, with D perhaps TRBD1 (5 bases). The length of the CDR3 is 12 residues. V lost 8 bases, J lost 7 bases, and 11 bases lay in between. Germline CDR1 reads SSHAT; CDR2 reads FNYEAQ (reference sequence). This CDR3 is CASGEGVGELFF. The CDR3 coding sequence is TGTGCCAGCGGGGAAGGGGTCGGGGAGCTGTTTTTT.

The chain links TRBV4-3 to TRBJ2-7, with unresolved D. V dropped 0 bases and J dropped 0 bases, with 9 bases sitting between them. Germline CDR1 is LGHNA and CDR2 is YSLEER. The length of the CDR3 is 15 residues. In nucleotides, the CDR3 is TGCGCCAGCAGCCAAGAGTCCGAAATCTCCTACGAGCAGTACTTC. Translated: CASSQESEISYEQYF.